This T cell receptor beta chain derives from a study of identical twins. Findings and caveats of the study: Weaker excess sharing between twins was seen in beta out-of-frame sequences. Invariant MAIT and iNKT cells are populations that could partly confound zero-insertion analyses. While abundant cord blood beta clonotypes carried fewer insertions, memory repertoires showed no such pattern. Models predicted less out-of-frame TCR alpha sharing in monozygotic twins than was found.

Using its own MiXCR run on the 5' RACE reads, TCRdb lists one record per CDR3 protein. This sample carries 500,000 or so distinct CDR3 sequences, approximately 14% of them seen once, and the ten largest clones take roughly 0.5%. This clonotype was counted a few times. Its specificity is not known. The sample also formed part of further work on yellow fever vaccine responses in identical twins.

This TCR derives from a woman between 18 and 29 years old in good health. Sequenced: CD4+ T cells sorted from blood.

The CDR3 region is CASTYSGGQETQYF. The DNA for the CDR3 is TGTGCCAGCACCTATAGCGGGGGGCAGGAGACCCAGTACTTC. J is TRBJ2-5 and V is TRBV11-2; 10 bases line up with TRBD2. V dropped 7 bases and J dropped 5; count of bases not matched to a gene: 7. Germline CDR1 reads SGHAT; CDR2 reads FQNNGV. This CDR3 spans 14 amino acids.